The present T cell receptor (beta chain) was sequenced within a study of beta chain features in type 1 diabetes. Broader study findings: Naive, central memory and Treg TCRB repertoires seemed to resemble each other more closely in patients than they did in healthy donors. A definitive answer on HLA type influencing TCRB rearrangement was not reached here. Possibly, sequencing cDNA over-represented cells that had high TCR expression levels.

This clone has a handful of counts. The target antigen is unknown. Trimming took off 7 bases at V and 5 bases at J, with 19 bases between the two ends. CDR3 length: 15 amino acids. Germline V gives CDR1 SGHNT, CDR2 YYREEE (reference sequence). Since all of the isolated RNA was reverse transcribed, expressed TCRB transcripts were what got sequenced. The method was immunoSEQ multiplex PCR; TCRdb's version includes in-frame clones alone and lacks a portion of them. This sample has a few hundred thousand clones, with roughly a tenth found just once. CD4+ cells of the naive, central memory, regulatory and stem cell-like memory types were sorted via CD45RO/CCR7/CD25/CD127/CD95/CD27.

This chain connects TRBV5-4 to TRBJ2-4; D is ambiguous. This clonotype was sampled from a man aged 18 to 29 in good health. Sequencing was performed on central memory CD4+ T cells from blood. CDR3 protein: CASAVDGRGENIQYF. The CDR3 nucleotides are TGTGCCAGCGCCGTTGACGGGCGTGGGGAAAACATTCAGTACTTC.